One and the same sample provided the 10 T cell receptor beta chains below, sequenced in a study of identical twins. TCRdb reprocessed the 5' RACE reads with MiXCR, giving one entry per CDR3 protein. The data show 300,000 to 350,000 distinct CDR3 sequences, with 9% to 15% seen just once and around 6.9% held by the top ten. The sample was also linked to a second study, of yellow fever vaccine responses in identical twins.

The sequenced sample consisted of CD8+ T cells sorted from blood. The source is a woman between 18 and 30 years old in good health.

This chain connects TRBV9 to TRBJ2-1, with 10 bases aligning to TRBD2. The CDR3 spans 15 residues. Trimming took 7 bases from V and 0 from J; bases not matched to a gene: 4. Germline values: CDR1 SGDLS, CDR2 YYNGEE. DNA for the CDR3: TGTGCCAGCGGAGCGGGAGGGAGCTCCTACAATGAGCAGTTCTTC. Protein product: CASGAGGSSYNEQFF.

The gene calls are TRBV2 and TRBJ2-7; a possible D gene is TRBD2 (7 bases). The V and J ends lost 11 bases and 4 bases respectively, with 27 bases between them. This CDR3 has 16 residues. Germline loops: CDR1 SNHLY, CDR2 FYNNEI. The CDR3 coding sequence is TGTGCCTTAGTGCCGGGAGGACAGAGGGGTTATTACGAGCAGTACTTC. Translation gives CALVPGGQRGYYEQYF.

The chain carries TRBV2 and TRBJ1-4; D is undetermined. In germline, CDR1 is SNHLY, CDR2 FYNNEI. Between the trimmed V and J ends, which lost 2 bases and 4 bases, there was a span of 8 bases. This CDR3 comprises 14 residues. Here the CDR3 reads CASSEMTHNEKLFF. The CDR3 bases are TGTGCCAGCAGTGAAATGACACATAATGAAAAACTGTTTTTT.

The chain recombines TRBV9 with TRBJ2-2, with 8 bases that match TRBD1. The germline V gene has CDR1 SGDLS and CDR2 YYNGEE. V was pared by 4 bases and J by 6 bases, with 8 bases of the junction left unmatched. CDR3 length equals 15 residues. The CDR3 loop reads CASSTRTGTAGELFF. The CDR3 DNA sequence: TGTGCCAGCAGCACCCGGACAGGGACGGCCGGGGAGCTGTTTTTT. The whole variable domain, remainder taken from reference TRBV9 and TRBJ2-2, is DSGVTQTPKHLITATGQRVTLRCSPRSGDLSVYWYQQSLDQGLQFLIQYYNGEERAKGNILERFSAQQFPDLHSELNLSSLELGDSALYFCASSTRTGTAGELFFGEGSRLTVL.

There are many counts of this clonotype. The V and J genes are TRBV11-2 and TRBJ2-3, with TRBD2 matching over 7 bases. Trimming removed 0 bases from V and 7 bases from J; junction bases left unmatched: 7. The germline V gene encodes CDR1 SGHAT and CDR2 FQNNGV. This CDR3 region has 15 residues. The CDR3 bases are TGTGCCAGCAGCTTAGATCTGGGACTAAGCTATACGCAGTATTTT. Protein sequence: CASSLDLGLSYTQYF.

The rearrangement uses TRBV27 and TRBJ1-1; 10 bases match TRBD1. V shed 2 bases, J shed 4 bases, and the junction held 7 bases outside the gene matches. CDR1 and CDR2 from the germline V gene are MNHEY and SMNVEV (reference sequence). CDR3 length: 16 amino acids. This CDR3 reads CASSLTTTGGSTEAFF. The CDR3 DNA reads as TGTGCCAGCAGTTTAACCACGACAGGGGGCTCCACTGAAGCTTTCTTT.

V gene TRBV20-1 combines with J gene TRBJ2-3; 10 bases fit TRBD1. CDR1 is DFQATT, CDR2 SNEGSKA, per germline (reference sequence). Unmatched junction bases numbered 4, after V lost 3 bases and J lost 1 base. The CDR3 spans 15 residues. CDR3 residues: CSARDGTGGTDTQYF. CDR3 sequence (DNA): TGCAGTGCTAGGGACGGGACAGGGGGCACAGATACGCAGTATTTT.

The chain carries TRBV11-2 and TRBJ2-1; 12 positions agree with TRBD1. J was trimmed by 6 bases and V by 5 bases; bases with no gene match: 5. Germline CDR1 reads SGHAT; CDR2 reads FQNNGV. The CDR3 spans 15 residues. DNA for the CDR3: TGTGCCAGCAGCCCGGGACAGGGGGCGTTCAATGAGCAGTTCTTC. Translation gives CASSPGQGAFNEQFF. The full variable domain, its missing parts supplied by reference TRBV11-2 and TRBJ2-1, is EAGVAQSPRYKIIEKRQSVAFWCNPISGHATLYWYQQILGQGPKLLIQFQNNGVVDDSQLPKDRFSAERLKGVDSTLKIQPAKLEDSAVYLCASSPGQGAFNEQFFGPGTRLTVL.

This clonotype showed up just a few times. The rearrangement links TRBV6-2 or TRBV6-3 to TRBJ2-3; 8 bases match TRBD2. This CDR3 has 13 residues. V was pared by 10 bases and J by 4 bases, with 7 bases of the junction left unmatched. The V gene's germline CDR1 is MNHEY and CDR2 SVGEGT. The CDR3 loop is CANLAGRADTQYF. The DNA of the CDR3 is TGTGCCAACTTAGCGGGGAGGGCAGATACGCAGTATTTT.

Only a few counts were recorded for this clonotype. The CDR3 region has the DNA TGTGCCAGCAGCCTAGGGGACAGGGCCAATGAGCAGTTCTTC. Its protein is CASSLGDRANEQFF. The chain carries TRBV7-8 and TRBJ2-1; 9 nucleotides agree with TRBD1. With 5 bases clipped from V and 6 bases from J, the junction kept 5 bases outside the gene matches. CDR1 and CDR2 (germline): SGHVS, FQNEAQ. There are 14 residues in the CDR3.